Listed below are T cell receptor beta chains from one sample, sequenced in a study of T cell clusters in autoimmune cytopenias. With the multiplex PCR reads reprocessed, TCRdb shows one record per CDR3 protein and no DNA. Here the sample table reports 2,200 or so distinct CDR3 sequences. The sample taken for sequencing was peripheral blood. The receptor set was obtained from a human donor with an autoimmune cytopenia or autoimmune hepatitis (not recorded which). Both conserved end residues are part of each CDR3. Clone size appears in some rows only: once, few, many, or a class for an expanded clone.

V,J,length,size,CDR3
TRBV5-1,TRBJ2-3,16,.,CASSLGRNGIADTQYF
TRBV15,TRBJ2-1,16,.,CATSRDARGNYNEQFF
TRBV7-3,TRBJ2-3,14,.,CASSPGTARDTQYF
TRBV29-1,TRBJ1-3,14,medium-sized,CSVEGGDSGNTIYF
TRBV9,TRBJ2-3,12,.,CASSVGIDTQYF
TRBV7-6,TRBJ1-1,16,.,CASSLGTGGLAYEAFF
TRBV20-1,TRBJ1-1,13,.,CSARDGFGLEAFF
TRBV20-1,TRBJ2-4,17,medium-sized,CSARGWADGSVGNIQYF
TRBV7-2,TRBJ2-7,16,medium-sized,CASSLGGLAGVYEQYF
TRBV6-6,TRBJ1-2,14,.,CASSYLQGDYGYTF